A selection of T cell receptor beta chains follows, all from one sample in a study of blood T cells in healthy people across ages. A single record per CDR3 protein comes from TCRdb applying MiXCR to the 5' RACE reads. The sample records hundreds of thousands of distinct CDR3 sequences, more than 45% being singletons. Sequenced input: blood. The source is a woman older than 75 in good health. CDR3s include the opening cysteine and the closing phenylalanine or tryptophan. Fields, in order: clone size, J gene, D gene, V gene, CDR3 DNA, CDR3 protein. A D gene is named only where the DNA matches it firmly. Size values are once, few and many counts, or a class for expanded clones, and some rows have none.

size: .
J: TRBJ2-7
D: .
V: TRBV7-8
DNA: TGTGCCAGCAGCCAGTCCGCAGTGAACTTCTACGAGCAGTACTTC
CDR3: CASSQSAVNFYEQYF

size: .
J: TRBJ1-1
D: .
V: TRBV27
DNA: TGTGCCAGCAGTTTTGGGGCGGGTGGTGAAGCTTTCTTT
CDR3: CASSFGAGGEAFF

size: .
J: TRBJ2-7
D: .
V: TRBV20-1
DNA: TGCAGTGCAAGCCGGCGGGGCAGCTCCTACGAGCAGTACTTC
CDR3: CSASRRGSSYEQYF

size: .
J: TRBJ1-2
D: .
V: TRBV20-1
DNA: TGCAGTGCTAGAGATCCCCGAGCCGGGGCTAACTATGGCTACACCTTC
CDR3: CSARDPRAGANYGYTF

size: .
J: TRBJ2-7
D: .
V: TRBV20-1
DNA: TGCAGTGCTAGGGAGGCCTATACCTACGAGCAGTACTTC
CDR3: CSAREAYTYEQYF

size: .
J: TRBJ2-1
D: .
V: TRBV27
DNA: TGTGCCAGCAGTTTATGGCGGGAAAGGCACAATGAGCAGTTCTTC
CDR3: CASSLWRERHNEQFF

size: many
J: TRBJ2-5
D: .
V: TRBV20-1
DNA: TGCAGTGCTAGAGGGTGGGAGAACCAAGAGACCCAGTACTTC
CDR3: CSARGWENQETQYF

size: .
J: TRBJ2-7
D: TRBD1
V: TRBV2
DNA: TGTGCCAGCAGTGAGGACAGGGGAATAATCCACGAGCAGTACTTC
CDR3: CASSEDRGIIHEQYF

size: few
J: TRBJ1-5
D: .
V: TRBV4-1
DNA: TGCGCCAGCAGCCAAGTGTATAGCAATCAGCCCCAGCATTTT
CDR3: CASSQVYSNQPQHF

size: .
J: TRBJ2-2
D: TRBD2
V: TRBV4-2
DNA: TGTGCCAGCAGCCAAGATTTTAGCGGGAGGCACACCGGGGAGCTGTTTTTT
CDR3: CASSQDFSGRHTGELFF

size: .
J: TRBJ1-1
D: .
V: TRBV20-1
DNA: TGCAGTGTTAGTGCTAGAGTGGGCCTCTATAGCCGGCCTGAAGCTTTCTTT
CDR3: CSVSARVGLYSRPEAFF

size: .
J: TRBJ1-4
D: .
V: TRBV7-2
DNA: TGTGCCAGCAGCTTATGGGGGCCACAACTGGGCGAAAAACTGTTTTTT
CDR3: CASSLWGPQLGEKLFF

size: few
J: TRBJ2-4
D: .
V: TRBV6-1
DNA: TGTGCCAGCAGTGGTTCCTACAGGGCCAAAGAAAACATTCAGTACTTC
CDR3: CASSGSYRAKENIQYF

size: .
J: TRBJ2-3
D: TRBD2
V: TRBV5-1
DNA: TGCGCCAGCAGCCCCAGCGGGAGGGCCGTAGATACGCAGTATTTT
CDR3: CASSPSGRAVDTQYF

size: many
J: TRBJ2-3
D: .
V: TRBV7-2
DNA: TGTGCCAGCAGCTATTATGGGGAAGATACGCAGTATTTT
CDR3: CASSYYGEDTQYF

size: .
J: TRBJ2-5
D: TRBD1
V: TRBV27
DNA: TGTGCCAGCAGTTTACAAGGGGGCCTGGAGACCCAGTACTTC
CDR3: CASSLQGGLETQYF

size: .
J: TRBJ2-1
D: .
V: TRBV13
DNA: TGTGCCAGCAGCTTAGGCCCGGCAGGGGGGCCCTACAATGAGCAGTTCTTC
CDR3: CASSLGPAGGPYNEQFF

size: many
J: TRBJ2-1
D: .
V: TRBV6-2/TRBV6-3
DNA: TGTGCCAGCAGTCCCGCCGGATCCCTTTTCAATGAGCAGTTCTTC
CDR3: CASSPAGSLFNEQFF

size: many
J: TRBJ2-1
D: .
V: TRBV4-2
DNA: TGTGCCAGCAGCCAAGAAGGAGGCAGGGAGACCTACAATGAGCAGTTCTTC
CDR3: CASSQEGGRETYNEQFF

size: few
J: TRBJ2-1
D: TRBD2
V: TRBV6-5
DNA: TGTGCCAGCAGTCCTCTAGCGGGGGACAATGAGCAGTTCTTC
CDR3: CASSPLAGDNEQFF

size: .
J: TRBJ2-3
D: TRBD2
V: TRBV6-4
DNA: TGTGCCAGCAGTCAACTAGCGGGAGGACGGGATACGCAGTATTTT
CDR3: CASSQLAGGRDTQYF